The present T cell receptor (beta chain) was sequenced within a study of blood T cell repertoires in COVID-19. Overall study context: From T cells, B-cell-depleted T cells, or PBMCs came the material, which was cDNA or gDNA.

The method was immunoSEQ multiplex PCR; TCRdb's version includes in-frame clones alone and lacks a portion of them. Here the sample spans under 250,000 clones, under 90% being singletons. The CDR3 is made up of 13 amino acids. V lost 4 bases to trimming and J lost 3 bases; unmatched junction nucleotides: 2. Per germline, CDR1 SQVTM and CDR2 ANQGSEA. The source of this sequence is a woman younger than 45 with acute COVID-19. Sample: PBMCs or T cells enriched from blood (not recorded which). The chain couples TRBV29-1 to TRBJ2-1; 8 nucleotides line up with TRBD1. CDR3 bases: TGCAGCGTTGCGGACAGGGACTACAATGAGCAGTTCTTC. Translating gives CSVADRDYNEQFF.